This T cell receptor (beta chain) was retrieved from a study of beta chain features in type 1 diabetes. Each population that was sorted was more than 95% pure. Germline V gives CDR1 SGHVS, CDR2 FQNEAQ. The CDR3 is 13 residues long. The V and J ends lost 1 base and 7 bases respectively, with 8 bases between them. The investigators reverse transcribed all of the isolated RNA, so they sequenced expressed TCRB transcripts. Profiling relied on immunoSEQ multiplex PCR, and the TCRdb table lists in-frame clones only, not all of them. In the table there are about 140,000 clones, around 7% of which are singletons.

The sequenced sample was central memory CD4+ T cells from blood. This receptor was taken from a woman in her thirties in good health. This chain joins TRBV7-8 and TRBJ2-1; TRBD2 is a possible D gene (5 bases). CDR3 DNA: TGTGCCAGCAGCTTAGTAGCGTATAATGAGCAGTTCTTC. The encoded protein is CASSLVAYNEQFF. The whole variable domain, filled in from reference TRBV7-8 and TRBJ2-1, reads GAGVSQSPRYKVAKRGQDVALRCDPISGHVSLFWYQQALGQGPEFLTYFQNEAQLDKSGLPSDRFFAERPEGSVSTLKIQRTQQEDSAVYLCASSLVAYNEQFFGPGTRLTVL.